These 3 T cell receptor beta chains originate from one sample sequenced in a study of T cells after yellow fever vaccination. TCRdb re-called the 5' RACE reads with MiXCR, one entry per CDR3 protein. The sample shows 300,000 to 350,000 distinct CDR3 sequences, roughly 8.3% of them seen only once. Source: PBMCs, taken more than 40 days after the first yellow fever vaccination. These receptors were taken from a young man who received the YFV17D yellow fever vaccine.

Points on this clonotype: An end of the junction does not agree with germline; a read error may underlie this. The genes are TRBV19 and TRBJ2-2; D is unresolved. The CDR3 length is 13 residues. The V gene's germline CDR1 is LNHDA and CDR2 SQIVND (reference sequence). The CDR3 spells CAISRLYTGELFF. The CDR3 nucleotides are TGTGCCATTAGTAGGCTCTACACCGGGGAGCTGTTTTTT.

This clonotype was detected only a few times. The gene calls are TRBV6-1 and TRBJ2-5, with no clear D. CDR1 and CDR2 from the germline V gene are MNHNS and SASEGT. This CDR3 contains 14 residues. Trimming shortened V by 7 bases and J by 1 base, and 13 bases separated the two germline ends. The CDR3 is CASTYAGSQETQYF. The CDR3 DNA sequence: TGTGCCAGCACCTACGCCGGTAGCCAAGAGACCCAGTACTTC.

The table lists this clonotype with a few counts. CDR3 sequence: CASSSQGTGLYEQYV. CDR3 sequence (DNA): TGTGCCAGCAGCTCGCAGGGGACAGGACTTTACGAGCAGTACGTC. The genes are TRBV7-2 and TRBJ2-7; 8 nucleotides agree with TRBD1. Trimming took 4 bases from V and 4 from J; bases not matched to a gene: 9. This CDR3 region has 15 residues. CDR1 is SGHTA and CDR2 is FQGNSA in the germline V gene.